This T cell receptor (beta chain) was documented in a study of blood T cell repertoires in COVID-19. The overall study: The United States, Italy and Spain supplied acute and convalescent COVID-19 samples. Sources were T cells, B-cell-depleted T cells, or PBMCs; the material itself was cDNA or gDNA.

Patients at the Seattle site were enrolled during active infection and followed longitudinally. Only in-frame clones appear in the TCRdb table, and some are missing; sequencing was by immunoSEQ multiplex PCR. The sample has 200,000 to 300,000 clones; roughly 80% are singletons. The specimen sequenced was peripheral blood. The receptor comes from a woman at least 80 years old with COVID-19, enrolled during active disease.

The CDR3 coding sequence is TGTGCCAGCAGTTACGGGCCCGGCACAGATACGCAGTATTTT. It specifies CASSYGPGTDTQYF. The chain links TRBV6-5 to TRBJ2-3, with unresolved D. Trimming stripped 2 bases from V and 1 base from J, with 7 bases between. This CDR3 region has 14 residues. Germline V gives CDR1 MNHEY, CDR2 SVGAGI.